The subject of this entry is one T cell receptor (beta chain). As yet, its antigen is unknown. V was cut by 0 bases and J by 1 base, with 8 bases left in between. The CDR3 spans 15 residues. CDR1 MNHEY and CDR2 SVGAGI come from the germline V gene. The sample originates from a study of T-cell memory formation after mild COVID-19. Study-level information: The two donors had largely donor-specific TCR clusters.

From the 5' RACE reads, TCRdb called clonotypes with MiXCR, one entry per CDR3 protein. The table shows roughly 40,000 distinct CDR3 sequences, with 6% to 8% occurring only once. Findings and caveats of the study: Pre-infection memory already had some responding clones, implying cross-reactive memory joined.

Sequenced: PBMCs or a T cell subset sorted from them (not recorded which). This clonotype was obtained from a young man who had mild COVID-19 (a few samples of this study predate the infection). Cell type and time point are not known. V gene TRBV6-5 combines with J gene TRBJ2-3; perhaps TRBD1 as D (5 bases). DNA of the CDR3: TGTGCCAGCAGTTACTCGACAGTGGGCACAGATACGCAGTATTTT. Protein product: CASSYSTVGTDTQYF.